The rows below give T cell receptor beta chains drawn from one sample of a study of blood T cell repertoires in COVID-19. Using immunoSEQ multiplex PCR, the repertoire was profiled, and TCRdb retains in-frame clones only, with some absent. The sample includes around 100,000 clones, about 91% seen only once; the top ten take around 4%. Sample: peripheral blood. The receptors shown here come from a man aged 18 to 29 with acute or convalescent COVID-19. Each CDR3 is given with its conserved first and last residue. D genes are given only for firm matches. Only part of the rows carry a size: once, few, many, or a class if the clone is expanded.

d_gene | j_gene | v_gene | abundance | CDR3aa | CDR3nt
TRBD1 | TRBJ2-1 | TRBV5-5 | NA | CASNLLDRGLDNEQFF | TGTGCCAGCAATCTCCTAGACAGGGGACTTGACAATGAGCAGTTCTTC
NA | TRBJ1-2 | TRBV12-3/TRBV12-4 | NA | CASTDIVDGYTF | TGTGCCAGCACCGACATTGTCGATGGCTACACCTTC
NA | TRBJ1-3 | TRBV6-5 | NA | CASSSLRLSSGNTIYF | TGTGCCAGCAGTTCCCTCAGGCTTTCCTCTGGAAACACCATATATTTT
NA | TRBJ1-2 | TRBV27 | NA | CASSTFGGHGYTF | TGTGCCAGCAGCACGTTTGGTGGGCATGGCTACACCTTC
NA | TRBJ1-2 | TRBV2 | NA | CASRQASNYGYTF | TGTGCCAGCAGACAGGCTTCTAACTATGGCTACACCTTC
TRBD1 | TRBJ1-2 | TRBV18 | once | CASSSDRGRDNYGYTF | TGTGCCAGCTCATCTGACAGGGGGCGCGATAACTATGGCTACACCTTC
NA | TRBJ1-5 | TRBV6-2/TRBV6-3 | NA | CASSRRDQPQHF | TGTGCCAGCAGCCGTCGGGATCAGCCCCAGCATTTT
NA | TRBJ2-5 | TRBV30 | NA | CAWSGTPETQYF | TGTGCCTGGAGTGGTACTCCAGAGACCCAGTACTTC
NA | TRBJ2-7 | TRBV5-1 | NA | CASSLVPDTYEQYF | TGCGCCAGCAGCTTGGTTCCAGATACCTACGAGCAGTACTTC
TRBD1 | TRBJ1-3 | TRBV19 | NA | CATSTGGYGNTIYF | TGTGCCACCTCAACAGGGGGCTACGGAAACACCATATATTTT
TRBD2 | TRBJ2-7 | TRBV6-1 | NA | CASSEETAGQQYF | TGTGCCAGCAGTGAAGAAACAGCGGGACAGCAGTACTTC
TRBD1 | TRBJ1-1 | TRBV3-1/TRBV3-2 | NA | CASSPGTGGLLTEAFF | TGTGCCAGCAGCCCCGGGACAGGGGGCTTGTTAACTGAAGCTTTCTTT
NA | TRBJ2-1 | TRBV11-2 | NA | CASSLGEAPLNEQFF | TGTGCCAGCAGCTTAGGGGAGGCTCCCCTTAATGAGCAGTTCTTC
TRBD2 | TRBJ2-1 | TRBV10-2 | NA | CASSDAGGPYNEQFF | TGCGCCAGCAGTGATGCGGGGGGGCCGTACAATGAGCAGTTCTTC
TRBD1 | TRBJ1-2 | TRBV5-1 | NA | CASSLQGAQGYTF | TGCGCCAGCAGCTTACAGGGGGCGCAAGGCTACACCTTC
TRBD2 | TRBJ2-1 | TRBV6-5 | NA | CASSYGGSTYNEQFF | TGTGCCAGCAGTTACGGCGGGAGTACTTACAATGAGCAGTTCTTC
TRBD2 | TRBJ2-7 | TRBV11-2 | NA | CASSSYSGGVYEQYF | TGTGCCAGCAGCTCCTATAGCGGGGGGGTCTACGAGCAGTACTTC
NA | TRBJ2-1 | TRBV10-2 | NA | CASSERRVVGNEQFF | TGCGCCAGCAGTGAGAGGAGGGTGGTGGGAAATGAGCAGTTCTTC
NA | TRBJ1-2 | TRBV25-1 | NA | CASSPGVYGYTF | TGTGCCAGCAGTCCGGGAGTGTATGGCTACACCTTC
NA | TRBJ2-2 | TRBV24-1 | NA | CATSDRSTAGELFF | TGTGCCACCAGTGATCGCTCCACAGCCGGGGAGCTGTTTTTT
NA | TRBJ2-7 | TRBV19 | NA | CASSGTGISYEQYF | TGTGCCAGTAGTGGTACGGGAATTTCCTACGAGCAGTACTTC
NA | TRBJ2-2 | TRBV7-2 | NA | CASSSARANTGELFF | TGTGCTAGCAGCTCCGCCCGGGCGAACACCGGGGAGCTGTTTTTT
NA | TRBJ2-3 | TRBV19 | NA | CASSILPFDTQYF | TGTGCCAGTAGTATCCTCCCCTTCGATACGCAGTATTTT
NA | TRBJ1-2 | TRBV30 | NA | CAWSVQRRANYGYTF | TGTGCCTGGAGCGTACAGCGGAGAGCTAACTATGGCTACACCTTC
NA | TRBJ2-7 | TRBV30 | NA | CACGVYEQYF | TGTGCCTGCGGGGTCTACGAGCAGTACTTC
NA | TRBJ1-2 | TRBV6-6 | NA | CASSHRLPMMAGANYGYTF | TGTGCCAGCAGTCATCGACTACCGATGATGGCAGGAGCTAACTATGGCTACACCTTC
TRBD1 | TRBJ1-4 | TRBV30 | NA | CAWDAGGASEKLFF | TGTGCCTGGGATGCAGGGGGCGCGAGTGAAAAACTGTTTTTT
NA | TRBJ1-1 | TRBV7-9 | NA | CASSSRDTLNTEAFF | TGTGCCAGCAGCTCCCGGGACACCTTGAACACTGAAGCTTTCTTT
TRBD1 | TRBJ1-6 | TRBV27 | NA | CASGAVRQGPNSPLHF | TGTGCCAGCGGTGCGGTTCGACAGGGTCCTAATTCACCCCTCCACTTT